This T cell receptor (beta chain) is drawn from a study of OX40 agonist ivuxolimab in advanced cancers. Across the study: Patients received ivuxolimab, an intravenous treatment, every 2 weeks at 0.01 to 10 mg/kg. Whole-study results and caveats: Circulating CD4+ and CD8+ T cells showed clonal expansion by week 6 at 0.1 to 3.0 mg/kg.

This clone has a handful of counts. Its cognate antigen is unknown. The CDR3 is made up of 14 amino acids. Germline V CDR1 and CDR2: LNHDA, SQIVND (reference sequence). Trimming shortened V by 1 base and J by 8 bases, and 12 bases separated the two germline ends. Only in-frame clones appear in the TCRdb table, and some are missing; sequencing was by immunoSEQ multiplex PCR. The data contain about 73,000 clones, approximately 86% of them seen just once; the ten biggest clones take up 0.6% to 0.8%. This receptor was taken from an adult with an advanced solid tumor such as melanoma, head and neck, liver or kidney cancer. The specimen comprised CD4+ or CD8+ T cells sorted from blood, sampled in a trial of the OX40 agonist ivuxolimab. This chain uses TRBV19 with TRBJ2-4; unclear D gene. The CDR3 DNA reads TGTGCCAGTAGTATAGCGGGTCTGTTGGACATTCAGTACTTC. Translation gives CASSIAGLLDIQYF.